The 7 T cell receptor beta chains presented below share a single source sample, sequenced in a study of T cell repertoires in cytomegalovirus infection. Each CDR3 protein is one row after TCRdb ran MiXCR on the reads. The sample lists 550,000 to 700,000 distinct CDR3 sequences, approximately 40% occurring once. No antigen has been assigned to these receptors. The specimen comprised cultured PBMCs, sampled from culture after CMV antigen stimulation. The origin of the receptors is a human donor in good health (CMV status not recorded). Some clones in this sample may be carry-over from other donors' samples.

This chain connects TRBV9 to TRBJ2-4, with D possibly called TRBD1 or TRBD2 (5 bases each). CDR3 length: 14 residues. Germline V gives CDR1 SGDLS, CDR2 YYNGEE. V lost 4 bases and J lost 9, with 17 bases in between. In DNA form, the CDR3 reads TGTGCCAGCAGCCTGACGGCCGGGACGAGCATTCAGTACTTC. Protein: CASSLTAGTSIQYF.

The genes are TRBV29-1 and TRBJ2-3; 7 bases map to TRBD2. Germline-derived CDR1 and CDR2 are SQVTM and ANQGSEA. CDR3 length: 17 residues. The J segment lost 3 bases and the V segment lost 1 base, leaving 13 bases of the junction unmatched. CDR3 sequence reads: CSVEARQGGVWTDTQYF. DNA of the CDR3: TGCAGCGTTGAAGCCCGGCAGGGAGGGGTATGGACAGATACGCAGTATTTT.

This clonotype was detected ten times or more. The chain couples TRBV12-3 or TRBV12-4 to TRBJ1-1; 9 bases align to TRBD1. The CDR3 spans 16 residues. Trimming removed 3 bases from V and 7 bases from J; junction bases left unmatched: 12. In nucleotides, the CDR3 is TGTGCCAGCAGTTTGTCGGCGGGACAGGGACAAGTTGAAGCTTTCTTT. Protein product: CASSLSAGQGQVEAFF.

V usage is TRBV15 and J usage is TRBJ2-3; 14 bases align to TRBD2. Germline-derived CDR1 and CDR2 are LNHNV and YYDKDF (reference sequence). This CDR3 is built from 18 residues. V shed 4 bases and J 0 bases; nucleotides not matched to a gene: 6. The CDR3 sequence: CATSNPGLAGASTDTQYF. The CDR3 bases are TGTGCCACCAGCAATCCGGGACTAGCGGGGGCAAGCACAGATACGCAGTATTTT.

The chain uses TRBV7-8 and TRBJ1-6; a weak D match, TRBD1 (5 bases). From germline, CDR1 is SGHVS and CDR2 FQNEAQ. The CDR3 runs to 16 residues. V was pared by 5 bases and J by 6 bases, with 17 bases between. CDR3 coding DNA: TGTGCCAGCAGCACTCTCCGGGGCCCAAGTAATTCACCCCTCCACTTT. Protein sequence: CASSTLRGPSNSPLHF. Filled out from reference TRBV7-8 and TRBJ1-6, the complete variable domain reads GAGVSQSPRYKVAKRGQDVALRCDPISGHVSLFWYQQALGQGPEFLTYFQNEAQLDKSGLPSDRFFAERPEGSVSTLKIQRTQQEDSAVYLCASSTLRGPSNSPLHFGNGTRLTVT.

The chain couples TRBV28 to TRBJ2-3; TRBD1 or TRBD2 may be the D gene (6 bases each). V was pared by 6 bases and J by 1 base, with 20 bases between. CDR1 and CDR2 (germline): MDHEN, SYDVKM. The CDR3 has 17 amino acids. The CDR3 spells CASSPGWGAQGTDTQYF. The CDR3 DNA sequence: TGTGCCAGCAGCCCCGGGTGGGGGGCGCAAGGCACAGATACGCAGTATTTT.

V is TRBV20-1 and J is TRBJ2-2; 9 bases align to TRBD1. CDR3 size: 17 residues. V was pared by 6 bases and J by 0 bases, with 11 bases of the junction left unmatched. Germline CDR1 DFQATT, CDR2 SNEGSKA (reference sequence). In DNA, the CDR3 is TGCAGTGCCACCCCTCGAACAGGGGGCGCGAACACCGGGGAGCTGTTTTTT. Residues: CSATPRTGGANTGELFF.